This T cell receptor beta chain was obtained from a study of T-cell reconstitution after alpha-beta-depleted transplantation in children. This clonotype has at least ten counts. In germline, CDR1 is ENHRY, CDR2 SYGVKD. CDR3 length: 14 residues. V trimming: 3 bases; J trimming: 7 bases; junction bases outside the gene matches: 9. Unique molecular identifiers were incorporated during preparation of the TCRbeta library. TCRdb redid the calling of the PCR reads with MiXCR, one entry per CDR3 protein. Here the sample spans a few hundred thousand distinct CDR3 sequences, nearly 10% being singletons. The sequence derives from a human donor who donated a stem cell graft to a child with SCID. The chain couples TRBV10-3 to TRBJ2-7; 7 nucleotides match TRBD2. The material was PBMCs from the stem cell graft donor, obtained from the stem cell graft. This CDR3 reads CAISELRLAEEQYF. The CDR3 bases are TGTGCCATCAGTGAATTGCGACTAGCTGAAGAGCAGTACTTC.